The 9 T cell receptor beta chains given below trace back to one sample, sequenced in a study of blood T cell repertoires in COVID-19. Sequencing used immunoSEQ multiplex PCR; TCRdb keeps in-frame clones, though not all of them. The data contain roughly 84,000 clones, over 70% of them singletons. Sequencing was carried out using peripheral blood. The receptor source for this set is a woman aged 45-65 years with acute or convalescent COVID-19.

This chain uses TRBV5-6 with TRBJ1-1, with D perhaps matching TRBD1 (5 bases). Trimming removed 2 bases at V and 12 bases at J, with 17 bases between. The CDR3 spans 13 residues. The germline V gene has CDR1 SGHDT and CDR2 YYEEEE. In DNA, the CDR3 is TGTGCCAGCAGCTTCAGTGAGTCGACAGTTTCTTTCTTT. This codes for CASSFSESTVSFF.

In its sample, this clone was seen a few times. This chain connects TRBV4-3 to TRBJ2-7; tentatively, D is TRBD1 (6 bases). Germline loops: CDR1 LGHNA, CDR2 YSLEER. V was trimmed by 4 bases and J by 0 bases, leaving 10 bases between them. The CDR3 spans 14 residues. The CDR3 loop reads CASSRTDSSYEQYF. CDR3 in DNA: TGCGCCAGCAGCCGGACAGATTCCTCCTACGAGCAGTACTTC.

V gene TRBV24-1 combines with J gene TRBJ2-1; TRBD2 matches at 8 bases. J gave up 10 bases and V 4 bases, and 11 bases lay outside the gene matches. Germline CDR1 is KGHDR and CDR2 is SFDVKD. This CDR3 has 15 amino acids. The CDR3 here is CATSEAGGSIGEQFF. DNA for the CDR3: TGTGCCACCAGTGAGGCGGGGGGCTCGATTGGGGAGCAGTTCTTC.

This clone was observed a single time. The rearrangement joins TRBV7-2 to TRBJ2-3; the D is unclear. From germline, CDR1 is SGHTA and CDR2 FQGNSA. V was trimmed by 2 bases and J by 5 bases, leaving 2 bases between them. The CDR3 loop spans 11 amino acids. The DNA of the CDR3 is TGTGCCAGCAGCTTACGAGATACGCAGTATTTT. This codes for CASSLRDTQYF.

This chain uses TRBV6-5 with TRBJ1-5; D unresolved. The CDR3 runs to 14 residues. Germline CDR1 is MNHEY and CDR2 is SVGAGI. Trimming pared 6 bases from V and 3 bases from J, leaving 12 bases between. Written as DNA, the CDR3 is TGTGCCAGCAGCCCCGGGAGGCCCAATCAGCCCCAGCATTTT. It encodes CASSPGRPNQPQHF.

The V call is TRBV7-8, the J call TRBJ2-3, with 10 bases lining up with TRBD2. Per germline, CDR1 SGHVS and CDR2 FQNEAQ. This CDR3 contains 16 residues. V dropped 2 bases and J dropped 2; count of bases not matched to a gene: 4. The DNA for the CDR3 is TGTGCCAGCAGCTTACGGACTAGCGGCTCCACAGATACGCAGTATTTT. Amino acid sequence: CASSLRTSGSTDTQYF.

This chain uses TRBV20-1 with TRBJ2-7, with D hard to call. This CDR3 comprises 11 residues. V was shortened by 3 bases and J by 11 bases, with 14 bases between the two germline ends. In germline, CDR1 is DFQATT, CDR2 SNEGSKA (reference sequence). This chain's CDR3 is CSASWQALEYF. Here the CDR3 DNA reads TGCAGTGCTAGTTGGCAGGCCTTGGAGTACTTC.

The chain employs TRBV19 and TRBJ2-5; the match to TRBD2 covers 9 bases. The germline V gene has CDR1 LNHDA and CDR2 SQIVND (reference sequence). This CDR3 spans 16 amino acids. The J segment lost 2 bases and the V segment lost 5 bases, leaving 9 bases of the junction unmatched. The CDR3 protein is CASSRLSGGRQETQYF. The CDR3 coding sequence is TGTGCCAGTAGTCGCCTCAGCGGGGGGAGACAAGAGACCCAGTACTTC.

The genes are TRBV20-1 and TRBJ2-3; 12 nucleotides agree with TRBD2. Per germline, CDR1 DFQATT and CDR2 SNEGSKA (reference sequence). The CDR3 sequence is 18 residues long. V trimming: 3 bases; J trimming: 4 bases; junction bases outside the gene matches: 14. Here the CDR3 reads CSASAYPSGGAGADTQYF. In DNA form, the CDR3 reads TGCAGTGCTAGTGCATATCCTAGCGGGGGGGCAGGCGCAGATACGCAGTATTTT.